These 27 T cell receptor beta chains originate from one sample sequenced in a study of T cells in tumors after PD-1 blockade. The method was immunoSEQ multiplex PCR; TCRdb's version includes in-frame clones alone and lacks a portion of them. The sample consists of about 60,000 clones, less than 85% of them appearing once. The sample consisted of PBMCs, taken after anti-PD-1 treatment. Receptor source: a human donor with basal cell carcinoma.

J is TRBJ1-1 and V is TRBV12-5; 7 bases align to TRBD1. The V gene end was trimmed by 5 bases and the J gene end by 1 base; junction bases not matched to a gene: 7. Germline V CDR1 and CDR2: LGHNT, FRNRAP. This CDR3 region has 15 residues. CDR3 protein: CASGRKGQKNTEAFF. The DNA for the CDR3 is TGTGCTAGTGGTCGAAAGGGACAGAAGAACACTGAAGCTTTCTTT.

The chain is built from TRBV28 and TRBJ2-3; 8 bases are a match to TRBD1. CDR1 and CDR2 from the germline V gene are MDHEN and SYDVKM. This CDR3 contains 14 residues. Losses at the gene ends were 4 bases for V and 4 bases for J; bases not matched to a gene: 4. CDR3 nucleotide sequence: TGTGCCAGCAGTTACCTGACAGGGGCAGATACGCAGTATTTT. This gives the protein CASSYLTGADTQYF. Supplemented by reference TRBV28 and TRBJ2-3, the full variable domain reads DVKVTQSSRYLVKRTGEKVFLECVQDMDHENMFWYRQDPGLGLRLIYFSYDVKMKEKGDIPEGYSVSREKKERFSLILESASTNQTSMYLCASSYLTGADTQYFGPGTRLTVL.

The rearrangement uses TRBV29-1 and TRBJ1-1; D is unresolved. Germline V lookup: CDR1 SQVTM, CDR2 ANQGSEA. This CDR3 is built from 13 residues. V was cut by 6 bases and J by 1 base, with 12 bases left in between. The CDR3 bases are TGCAGCGTCGGCCGGGGATGGAACACTGAAGCTTTCTTT. Amino acid sequence: CSVGRGWNTEAFF.

The gene calls are TRBV19 and TRBJ1-2; D is perhaps TRBD1 (5 bases). V lost 9 bases to trimming and J lost 2 bases, with 16 bases between them. CDR3 length equals 14 residues. Germline lookup yields CDR1 LNHDA and CDR2 SQIVND (reference sequence). CDR3: CASNTGRDNYGYTF. CDR3 coding DNA: TGTGCCAGCAATACAGGACGGGACAACTATGGCTACACCTTC.

V and J are TRBV18 and TRBJ2-2; D not resolved. CDR1 and CDR2 from the germline V gene are KGHSH and LQKENI. The CDR3 has 14 amino acids. V lost 2 bases, J lost 1 base, and 5 bases lay in between. CDR3 nucleotides: TGTGCCAGCTCACCAACTTTGAACACCGGGGAGCTGTTTTTT. Translating gives CASSPTLNTGELFF.

The rearrangement uses TRBV5-1 and TRBJ2-7, with a possible D match to TRBD1 (6 bases). CDR1 is SGHRS and CDR2 is YFSETQ in the germline V gene. There are 15 residues in the CDR3. V lost 4 bases and J lost 1, with 15 bases in between. This CDR3 is CASSPVGAGSYEQYF. The CDR3 DNA reads as TGCGCCAGCAGCCCGGTGGGGGCAGGTTCCTACGAGCAGTACTTC. The whole variable domain, filled in from reference TRBV5-1 and TRBJ2-7, reads KAGVTQTPRYLIKTRGQQVTLSCSPISGHRSVSWYQQTPGQGLQFLFEYFSETQRNKGNFPGRFSGRQFSNSRSEMNVSTLELGDSALYLCASSPVGAGSYEQYFGPGTRLTVT.

The rearrangement joins TRBV19 to TRBJ2-5, with 14 bases that match TRBD2. V dropped 3 bases and J dropped 2; count of bases not matched to a gene: 2. The V gene's germline CDR1 is LNHDA and CDR2 SQIVND (reference sequence). CDR3 size: 16 residues. CDR3 sequence: CASSIGLAGGQETQYF. The CDR3 bases are TGTGCCAGTAGTATCGGACTAGCGGGGGGTCAAGAGACCCAGTACTTC.

The V and J genes are TRBV30 and TRBJ2-7; 12 nucleotides match TRBD1. Germline lookup yields CDR1 GTSNPN and CDR2 SVGIG (reference sequence). The trim removed 2 bases at V and 7 bases at J, leaving 9 bases unmatched. The CDR3 is 15 amino acids. The CDR3 reads CAWSYRDRGRGEQYF. The CDR3 nucleotides are TGTGCCTGGAGTTACAGGGACAGGGGGCGGGGAGAGCAGTACTTC.

The chain joins TRBV30 to TRBJ1-3; D is undetermined. Germline-derived CDR1 and CDR2 are GTSNPN and SVGIG (reference sequence). The CDR3 consists of 15 residues. V was shortened by 1 base and J by 0 bases, with 10 bases between the two germline ends. CDR3 loop: CAWSGTKTSGNTIYF. The CDR3 DNA sequence: TGTGCCTGGAGTGGTACGAAGACCTCTGGAAACACCATATATTTT.

CDR3 residues: CATTGHAGESYTF. The CDR3 nucleotides are TGTGCCACCACGGGACACGCAGGGGAAAGCTACACCTTC. The rearrangement joins TRBV24-1 to TRBJ1-2, with D perhaps TRBD1 (6 bases). The germline V and J ends were trimmed by 8 bases and 9 bases, with 18 bases remaining between them. CDR1 is KGHDR, CDR2 SFDVKD, per germline. The CDR3 is made up of 13 amino acids.

V and J are TRBV6-5 and TRBJ1-4; 9 bases align to TRBD1. CDR1 and CDR2 (germline): MNHEY, SVGAGI. CDR3 length: 14 residues. V lost 6 bases to trimming and J lost 5 bases; unmatched junction nucleotides: 4. The CDR3 is CASRPDRGNEKLFF. CDR3 nucleotide sequence: TGTGCCAGCAGGCCCGACAGGGGGAATGAAAAACTGTTTTTT.

The chain couples TRBV7-2 to TRBJ2-1; the D gene is possibly TRBD2 (7 bases). The CDR3 runs 15 residues. CDR1 is SGHTA, CDR2 FQGNSA, per germline. The V and J ends lost 0 bases and 9 bases respectively, with 15 bases between them. CDR3 residues: CASSLAFRGGGEQFF. The CDR3 DNA sequence: TGTGCCAGCAGCTTAGCCTTCAGGGGAGGGGGTGAGCAGTTCTTC.

The chain carries TRBV18 and TRBJ2-7; TRBD1 matches 9 bases. From germline, CDR1 is KGHSH and CDR2 LQKENI. The V and J ends lost 5 bases and 0 bases, in that order; junction bases with no gene match: 8. The CDR3 spans 16 residues. CDR3 region: CASSTGQGYSSYEQYF. Written as DNA, the CDR3 is TGTGCCAGCTCAACCGGACAGGGGTACAGCTCCTACGAGCAGTACTTC.

The chain carries TRBV14 and TRBJ2-1; 13 bases line up with TRBD2. The CDR3 has 21 amino acids. V lost 1 base, J lost 0 bases, and 12 bases stayed unmatched. Germline V gene data show CDR1 as SGHDN and CDR2 as FVKESK. The CDR3: CASSQVGGTSGAWSSYNEQFF. The DNA of the CDR3 is TGTGCCAGCAGCCAAGTAGGAGGGACTAGCGGGGCCTGGAGCTCCTACAATGAGCAGTTCTTC. Complete variable domain (other parts from reference TRBV14 and TRBJ2-1): EAGVTQFPSHSVIEKGQTVTLRCDPISGHDNLYWYRRVMGKEIKFLLHFVKESKQDESGMPNNRFLAERTGGTYSTLKVQPAELEDSGVYFCASSQVGGTSGAWSSYNEQFFGPGTRLTVL.

The gene calls are TRBV30 and TRBJ1-6, with 7 nucleotides matching TRBD1. The CDR3 length is 14 residues. Germline CDR1 and CDR2: GTSNPN and SVGIG (reference sequence). V gave up 0 bases and J gave up 11 bases; unmatched junction bases: 7. CDR3 residues: CAWSVRQGGTPLHF. DNA for the CDR3: TGTGCCTGGAGTGTACGACAGGGTGGGACACCCCTCCACTTT.

CDR3 sequence (DNA): TGTGCCAGCAGCTTCGACAGGGCATCTGGAAACACCATATATTTT. It yields the protein CASSFDRASGNTIYF. The gene calls are TRBV5-4 and TRBJ1-3; 7 positions match TRBD1. V trimming: 2 bases; J trimming: 1 base; junction bases outside the gene matches: 3. This CDR3 comprises 15 residues. Germline lookup yields CDR1 SGHNT and CDR2 YYREEE (reference sequence). Using reference TRBV5-4 and TRBJ1-3 for the parts outside the CDR3, the full variable domain is ETGVTQSPTHLIKTRGQQVTLRCSSQSGHNTVSWYQQALGQGPQFIFQYYREEENGRGNFPPRFSGLQFPNYSSELNVNALELDDSALYLCASSFDRASGNTIYFGEGSWLTVV.

The chain uses TRBV5-8 and TRBJ2-7, with D tentatively TRBD1 (5 bases). V lost 4 bases and J 5 bases, leaving 13 bases between the germline ends. Germline V lookup: CDR1 SGHTS, CDR2 YDEGEE. This CDR3 region has 13 residues. DNA of the CDR3: TGTGCCAGCAGCAGAGCTGACAGCAACGAGCAGTACTTC. Its protein product is CASSRADSNEQYF.

This clone turned up a few times. The chain carries TRBV18 and TRBJ2-5; 8 bases align to TRBD2. Germline V gene sequence: CDR1 KGHSH, CDR2 LQKENI. Trimming cost V 7 bases and J 5 bases; bases outside gene matches: 9. CDR3 length: 14 residues. CDR3 nucleotide sequence: TGTGCCAGCTTCTTGACTAGCGCGAGGGAGACCCAGTACTTC. Its protein product is CASFLTSARETQYF. The complete variable domain, with remaining parts taken from reference TRBV18 and TRBJ2-5, reads NAGVMQNPRHLVRRRGQEARLRCSPMKGHSHVYWYRQLPEEGLKFMVYLQKENIIDESGMPKERFSAEFPKEGPSILRIQQVVRGDSAAYFCASFLTSARETQYFGPGTRLLVL.

This chain uses TRBV30 with TRBJ1-5; TRBD1 is a possible D gene (5 bases). The CDR3 has 14 residues. The V and J ends lost 0 bases and 6 bases respectively, with 12 bases between them. CDR1 and CDR2 (germline): GTSNPN, SVGIG (reference sequence). The CDR3 bases are TGTGCCTGGAGTGTATCCGGGGCCGGTCAGCCCCAGCATTTT. Its translation: CAWSVSGAGQPQHF.

The chain carries TRBV3-1 (or the pseudogene TRBV3-2) and TRBJ1-5, with D unclear. CDR3 length: 14 amino acids. Germline V gene lookup returns CDR1 LGHDT and CDR2 YNNKEL (reference sequence). V was shortened by 0 bases and J by 6 bases, with 9 bases between the two germline ends. CDR3 residues: CASSQDPLGQPQHF. In nucleotides, the CDR3 is TGTGCCAGCAGCCAAGACCCCCTGGGTCAGCCCCAGCATTTT.

The chain recombines TRBV7-8 with TRBJ1-2; 9 nucleotides agree with TRBD1. The CDR3 spans 12 residues. The ends lost 3 bases at V and 7 bases at J; junction bases unmatched: 0. Germline V gene sequence: CDR1 SGHVS, CDR2 FQNEAQ. In DNA form, the CDR3 reads TGTGCCAGCAGCTTGGACAGGGGTGGCTACACCTTC. Its protein is CASSLDRGGYTF.

The J gene is TRBJ2-1, the V gene TRBV24-1, with 14 bases identical to TRBD2. The CDR3 is 16 residues long. Germline lookup yields CDR1 KGHDR and CDR2 SFDVKD. Trimming removed 12 bases from V and 3 bases from J; junction bases left unmatched: 9. CDR3 protein: CAALTSGGAFYNEQFF. The DNA for the CDR3 is TGTGCCGCCTTGACTAGCGGGGGGGCCTTCTACAATGAGCAGTTCTTC.

Concerning this clone itself: Possible read error: a much larger clone is one base away. J is TRBJ2-1 and V is TRBV28; D gene uncertain. Trimming left V 3 bases short and J 5 bases short, with 5 bases between. The CDR3 covers 12 residues. Germline CDR1 MDHEN, CDR2 SYDVKM. CDR3 amino acids: CASSFGDNEQFF. In DNA, the CDR3 is TGTGCCAGCAGTTTTGGGGACAATGAGCAGTTCTTC.

This sequence joins TRBV2 and TRBJ2-3; 9 bases fit TRBD2. J gave up 1 base and V 3 bases, and 20 bases lay outside the gene matches. This CDR3 contains 21 residues. CDR1 is SNHLY and CDR2 is FYNNEI in the germline V gene. Here the CDR3 reads CASSEESPTYGGGAGTDTQYF. The CDR3 coding sequence is TGTGCCAGCAGTGAGGAATCCCCAACGTATGGCGGGGGGGCCGGCACAGATACGCAGTATTTT.

The chain combines TRBV28 with TRBJ1-4; tentatively, D is TRBD1 (6 bases). There are 15 residues in the CDR3. The germline V gene encodes CDR1 MDHEN and CDR2 SYDVKM. V was trimmed by 7 bases and J by 4 bases, leaving 16 bases between them. The CDR3 reads CASKSPQGVNEKLFF. The CDR3 nucleotides read TGTGCCAGCAAGTCCCCACAGGGAGTTAATGAAAAACTGTTTTTT.

This sequence joins TRBV6-5 and TRBJ1-4; D is unclear. Per germline, CDR1 MNHEY and CDR2 SVGAGI. This CDR3 contains 13 residues. Trimming took off 11 bases at V and 7 bases at J, with 17 bases between the two ends. CDR3 amino acids: CAAGPLGGEKLFF. The DNA for the CDR3 is TGTGCCGCAGGCCCTTTGGGTGGTGAAAAACTGTTTTTT.

CDR3 residues: CASSPLQASGGRETQYF. DNA for the CDR3: TGTGCCAGCTCACCTCTGCAGGCTAGCGGGGGCCGGGAGACCCAGTACTTC. The V call is TRBV18, the J call TRBJ2-5; 10 bases align to TRBD2. From germline, CDR1 is KGHSH and CDR2 LQKENI. The V gene end was trimmed by 3 bases and the J gene end by 5 bases; junction bases not matched to a gene: 12. The CDR3 covers 17 residues. Drawing the rest from reference TRBV18 and TRBJ2-5, the complete variable domain is NAGVMQNPRHLVRRRGQEARLRCSPMKGHSHVYWYRQLPEEGLKFMVYLQKENIIDESGMPKERFSAEFPKEGPSILRIQQVVRGDSAAYFCASSPLQASGGRETQYFGPGTRLLVL.